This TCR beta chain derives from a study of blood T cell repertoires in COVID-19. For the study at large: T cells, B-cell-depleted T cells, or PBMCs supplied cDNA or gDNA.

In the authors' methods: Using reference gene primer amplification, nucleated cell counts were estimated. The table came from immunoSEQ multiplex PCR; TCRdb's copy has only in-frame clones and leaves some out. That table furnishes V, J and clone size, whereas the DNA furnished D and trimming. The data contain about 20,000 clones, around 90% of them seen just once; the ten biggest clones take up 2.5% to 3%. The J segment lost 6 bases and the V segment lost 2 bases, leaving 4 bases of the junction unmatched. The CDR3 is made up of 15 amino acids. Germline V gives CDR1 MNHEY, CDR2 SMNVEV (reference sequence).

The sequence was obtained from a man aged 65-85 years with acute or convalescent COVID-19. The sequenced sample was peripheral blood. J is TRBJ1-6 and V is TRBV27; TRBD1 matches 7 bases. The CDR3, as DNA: TGTGCCAGCAGTTTAGACAGGGCATTTAATTCACCCCTCCACTTT. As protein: CASSLDRAFNSPLHF.